This is a list of T cell receptor beta chains from one sample in a study of T cell changes during pregnancy in multiple sclerosis. Method: immunoSEQ multiplex PCR; TCRdb's copy keeps in-frame clones and lacks some. The sample records about 31,000 clones, 70% to 90% being singletons. The sequences come from CD8+ T cells from peripheral blood mononuclear cells, collected in the second trimester of pregnancy. These receptors were taken from a female donor with multiple sclerosis, enrolled in a pregnancy study. Each CDR3 is given with its conserved first and last residue. Fields, in order: D gene, V gene, J gene, clone size, CDR3 DNA, CDR3 protein. D genes are given only for firm matches. The listing skips clone size in some rows; elsewhere it reads once, few, many or a size class.

D: TRBD1; V: TRBV4-1; J: TRBJ1-2; size: NA; DNA: TGCGCCAGCAGCGGAAGCCGGACAGGGGGCCTGTTGGGCTATGGCTACACCTTC; CDR3: CASSGSRTGGLLGYGYTF
D: TRBD1; V: TRBV9; J: TRBJ1-4; size: NA; DNA: TGTGCCAGCAGCCCGGGGACAGGGGGCGCGGCTAATGAAAAACTGTTTTTT; CDR3: CASSPGTGGAANEKLFF
D: NA; V: TRBV29-1; J: TRBJ2-3; size: NA; DNA: TGCAGTGCATGGGGACTGAACACAGATACGCAGTATTTT; CDR3: CSAWGLNTDTQYF
D: NA; V: TRBV10-3; J: TRBJ1-1; size: NA; DNA: TGTGCCATCAGCCAGGAAGATAAGAACACTGAAGCTTTCTTT; CDR3: CAISQEDKNTEAFF
D: NA; V: TRBV5-1; J: TRBJ2-3; size: NA; DNA: TGCGCCAGCAGGATAGAACAGACCACAGATACGCAGTATTTT; CDR3: CASRIEQTTDTQYF
D: TRBD2; V: TRBV5-1; J: TRBJ2-7; size: once; DNA: TGCGCCAGCAGCTCCTTCGGGGGGAGCTCCTACGAGCAGTACTTC; CDR3: CASSSFGGSSYEQYF
D: NA; V: TRBV9; J: TRBJ2-7; size: NA; DNA: TGTGCCAGCAGCGTCCAGGTAAACGACGAGCAGTACTTC; CDR3: CASSVQVNDEQYF
D: NA; V: TRBV7-6; J: TRBJ1-1; size: few; DNA: TGTGCCAGCAGCCCCCCGGGATACACTGAAGCTTTCTTT; CDR3: CASSPPGYTEAFF
D: NA; V: TRBV4-3; J: TRBJ1-2; size: NA; DNA: TGCGCCAGCAGCCAAGATGTGGCAGGAAACTATGGCTACACCTTC; CDR3: CASSQDVAGNYGYTF
D: TRBD1; V: TRBV27; J: TRBJ1-2; size: NA; DNA: TGTGCCAGCAGTCTTCGGACAGGGCTTGCCTATGGCTACACCTTC; CDR3: CASSLRTGLAYGYTF
D: TRBD2; V: TRBV5-4; J: TRBJ2-1; size: NA; DNA: TGTGCCAGCAGCTCCTTGGGGACTAGCGGGACCCTCTACAATGAGCAGTTCTTC; CDR3: CASSSLGTSGTLYNEQFF
D: TRBD1; V: TRBV7-9; J: TRBJ2-2; size: NA; DNA: TGTGCCAGCAGCCTAAGGACAGGGGCGAACACCGGGGAGCTGTTTTTT; CDR3: CASSLRTGANTGELFF
D: NA; V: TRBV4-3; J: TRBJ1-2; size: NA; DNA: TGCGCCAGCAGCCAAGACAGGGGATCGGCCTCAAGTGGCTACACCTTC; CDR3: CASSQDRGSASSGYTF
D: NA; V: TRBV4-3; J: TRBJ1-1; size: NA; DNA: TGCGCCAGCAGCCGCCTCAGGGGAGAAGGCACTGAAGCTTTCTTT; CDR3: CASSRLRGEGTEAFF
D: TRBD2; V: TRBV9; J: TRBJ2-1; size: NA; DNA: TGTGCCAGCAGCGTAGCTAGCGGGAGTTCGGTGTACAATGAGCAGTTCTTC; CDR3: CASSVASGSSVYNEQFF
D: NA; V: TRBV7-6; J: TRBJ2-1; size: NA; DNA: TGTGCCAGCAGCTTATACCGGTACAATGAGCAGTTCTTC; CDR3: CASSLYRYNEQFF
D: TRBD1; V: TRBV11-3; J: TRBJ2-1; size: NA; DNA: TGTGCCAGCAGCCAGGGACAGGGGGCGCGTGAGCAGTTCTTC; CDR3: CASSQGQGAREQFF
D: NA; V: TRBV30; J: TRBJ1-1; size: once; DNA: TGTGCCTTATTACTCACTGAAGCTTTCTTT; CDR3: CALLLTEAFF
D: TRBD2; V: TRBV11-3; J: TRBJ2-1; size: NA; DNA: TGTGCCAGCAGCCCTCCGTCTAGCGGGAATTACAATGAGCAGTTCTTC; CDR3: CASSPPSSGNYNEQFF
D: TRBD2; V: TRBV6-9; J: TRBJ2-1; size: NA; DNA: TGTGCCAGCAGTCACCTGGCGGGGGTAAGCAATGAGCAGTTCTTC; CDR3: CASSHLAGVSNEQFF
D: NA; V: TRBV29-1; J: TRBJ1-2; size: NA; DNA: TGCAGCGTTTCCATCCTGGGGAGGAACGGCTACACCTTC; CDR3: CSVSILGRNGYTF
D: NA; V: TRBV28; J: TRBJ2-3; size: NA; DNA: TGTGCCAGCAGCACCGCCACTTACGGGGTCCAAGATACGCAGTATTTT; CDR3: CASSTATYGVQDTQYF
D: NA; V: TRBV5-1; J: TRBJ2-7; size: NA; DNA: TGCGCCAGCAGCTTGTGGGGCGGACAGGAGCAGTACTTC; CDR3: CASSLWGGQEQYF
D: NA; V: TRBV19; J: TRBJ1-2; size: NA; DNA: TGTGCCAGTAGTCCTTTTGAGTTATATGGCTACACCTTC; CDR3: CASSPFELYGYTF
D: TRBD1; V: TRBV27; J: TRBJ1-2; size: NA; DNA: TGTGCCAGCAGTTTTCAGGGGGGCTATGGCTACACCTTC; CDR3: CASSFQGGYGYTF
D: NA; V: TRBV6-1; J: TRBJ1-5; size: NA; DNA: TGTGCCAGCAGTGCCGAACTAAATGCCCAGCATTTT; CDR3: CASSAELNAQHF
D: TRBD2; V: TRBV18; J: TRBJ2-1; size: once; DNA: TGTGCCAGCTCACTAGCGGGAAGCTCCTACAATGAGCAGTTCTTC; CDR3: CASSLAGSSYNEQFF
D: NA; V: TRBV30; J: TRBJ2-1; size: NA; DNA: TGTGCCTGGAGTGTACAGGGAGACAATGAGCAGTTCTTC; CDR3: CAWSVQGDNEQFF
D: NA; V: TRBV11-2; J: TRBJ2-2; size: NA; DNA: TGTGCCAGCAGCCTGGGGCCGACCGGGGAGCTGTTTTTT; CDR3: CASSLGPTGELFF
D: TRBD1; V: TRBV11-3; J: TRBJ1-2; size: NA; DNA: TGTGCCAGCAGCTCCCTGGACAGGGGAAACTATGGCTACACCTTC; CDR3: CASSSLDRGNYGYTF
D: TRBD1; V: TRBV9; J: TRBJ2-7; size: NA; DNA: TGTGCCAGCAGCGCGGACAGGATACTACCCTACGAGCAGTACTTC; CDR3: CASSADRILPYEQYF
D: TRBD1; V: TRBV2; J: TRBJ1-5; size: NA; DNA: TGTGCCAGCAGTTACACTACGGACAGGGCAGGGGTCCAGCCCCAGCATTTT; CDR3: CASSYTTDRAGVQPQHF
D: TRBD1; V: TRBV7-9; J: TRBJ1-2; size: NA; DNA: TGTGCCAGCAGCTCATCAACAGGGGGTTCGGGCTACACCTTC; CDR3: CASSSSTGGSGYTF
D: NA; V: TRBV4-3; J: TRBJ2-7; size: NA; DNA: TGCGCCAGCAGCCAAGAGGGTAGGGGGGGGGACGAGCAGTACTTC; CDR3: CASSQEGRGGDEQYF
D: TRBD2; V: TRBV10-2; J: TRBJ2-7; size: NA; DNA: TGCGCCAGCAGAATCCAACTAGCGGGTTCCTACGAGCAGTACTTC; CDR3: CASRIQLAGSYEQYF
D: NA; V: TRBV10-3; J: TRBJ2-7; size: NA; DNA: TGTGCCATCAGTGAGTTAGCACTTACAATCTACGAGCAGTACTTC; CDR3: CAISELALTIYEQYF
D: NA; V: TRBV29-1; J: TRBJ2-3; size: once; DNA: TGCAGCGTTGAAGATCCCCAGCGGGCGGGTACGCAGTATTTT; CDR3: CSVEDPQRAGTQYF